This T cell receptor beta chain was retrieved from a study of cytomegalovirus exposure and HLA in healthy donors. Study background: About 79% of a few hundred genotyped donors fell in the Caucasian-associated ancestry cluster. Regarding the study as a whole: An analysis done earlier found most TCR beta V segments productive about 90% or about 30% of the time. In a later analysis, across HLA loci, associated TCR counts were highest for DRB1, lowest for HLA-C.

As for this clone: The antigen is not known.

The CDR3 extends over 16 amino acids. V gave up 2 bases and J gave up 5 bases; unmatched junction bases: 12. Germline V gives CDR1 SGHTA, CDR2 FQGNSA. The PCR was carried out with 60 Vbeta primers and 13 Jbeta primers. Clones were sequenced by immunoSEQ multiplex PCR, and TCRdb holds only the in-frame ones, with some missing. Among roughly 150,000 clones listed, around 80% were seen once. Sequences were obtained from PBMCs. This chain joins TRBV7-2 and TRBJ2-7, with 7 bases that match TRBD1. The receptor's source is a female donor in good health and CMV-seronegative. The CDR3 region has the DNA TGTGCCAGCAGCTTATCCCCAACAGGGGTAGGTGACGAGCAGTACTTC. The encoded protein is CASSLSPTGVGDEQYF. The whole variable domain, filled in from reference TRBV7-2 and TRBJ2-7, reads GAGVSQSPSNKVTEKGKDVELRCDPISGHTALYWYRQSLGQGLEFLIYFQGNSAPDKSGLPSDRFSAERTGGSVSTLTIQRTQQEDSAVYLCASSLSPTGVGDEQYFGPGTRLTVT.